The table lists the clone carrying this T cell receptor beta chain with a count of one. Its antigen is currently unknown. This sample is part of a study of healthy donors' naive CD4 and CD8 T cells. At the level of the study: Three donor age groups were sampled: 20-25, 40-50 and 60-70 years; half female. For TCR alpha, new primers spanned all functional IMGT alpha genes. Study-level points and caveats: Positive CDR3 charge linked to CD4+ cells, negative to CD8+ cells.

TCR libraries were built from about 500 ng of total RNA by linear amplification. TCRdb analysed the reads with MiXCR anew, one entry per CDR3 protein. The repertoire holds 200,000 or so distinct CDR3 sequences, with around 74% as singletons. Sequencing was performed on naive CD4+ and CD8+ T cells sorted from blood, pooled from several donors. This TCR was recovered from a pool of human donors in good health; the sample pools cells from several healthy donors.

This CDR3 is CSLVAASTDTQYF. DNA for the CDR3: TGCAGCTTGGTGGCGGCTAGCACAGATACGCAGTATTTT. The chain links TRBV29-1 to TRBJ2-3; the D is unclear. This CDR3 has 13 amino acids. V was cut by 8 bases and J by 0 bases, with 12 bases left in between. Germline V gives CDR1 SQVTM, CDR2 ANQGSEA.